A selection of T cell receptor beta chains follows, all from one sample in a study of graft-versus-host responses after intestinal transplantation. Assay used: immunoSEQ multiplex PCR; TCRdb lists only in-frame clones, some missing. The table includes more than 50,000 clones, around 90% detected once. The source material was ileum tissue, sampled less than 400 days after transplant. These receptor sequences come from a human patient who received an intestinal transplant, so some T cells may come from the graft donor. Both conserved end residues are part of each CDR3. A D gene is named only where the DNA matches it firmly. Clone size is given for some rows only: seen once, a few or many times, or a class if the clone is expanded.

cdr3_aa | cdr3_nt | clone_size | j_call | d_call | v_call
CASSLSSGTSGDYEQYF | TGTGCCAGCAGCTTATCTTCGGGGACTAGCGGAGACTACGAGCAGTACTTC | - | TRBJ2-7 | TRBD2 | TRBV11-2
CASSQILGPLRTDTQYF | TGCGCCAGCAGCCAAATACTAGGACCCTTAAGAACAGATACGCAGTATTTT | - | TRBJ2-3 | - | TRBV4-1
CASTSRTVGIYEQYF | TGTGCCAGCACTTCCCGGACAGTCGGTATCTACGAGCAGTACTTC | - | TRBJ2-7 | - | TRBV28
CASSERSGQETQYF | TGTGCCAGCAGTGAAAGGAGCGGACAAGAGACCCAGTACTTC | - | TRBJ2-5 | - | TRBV6-1
CASSVSAGGRETQYF | TGTGCCAGCAGTGTGTCAGCGGGGGGGCGGGAGACCCAGTACTTC | - | TRBJ2-5 | TRBD2 | TRBV2
CASSPDGREDTQYF | TGTGCCAGCAGTCCCGATGGGAGGGAAGATACGCAGTATTTT | - | TRBJ2-3 | TRBD2 | TRBV28
CASSLYWTSTTNDTIYF | TGTGCCAGCAGCTTATATTGGACGTCGACGACCAACGACACCATATATTTT | few | TRBJ1-3 | - | TRBV7-9
CASRTGNQPQHF | TGTGCCAGTAGGACGGGGAATCAGCCCCAGCATTTT | - | TRBJ1-5 | - | TRBV19
CASSLLQNKNIQYF | TGTGCCAGCAGCTTGCTACAGAACAAAAACATTCAGTACTTC | few | TRBJ2-4 | - | TRBV5-6
CASSRDTSYNEQFF | TGCGCCAGCAGCCGGGACACCTCCTACAATGAGCAGTTCTTC | - | TRBJ2-1 | - | TRBV4-1
CASSLLAGGSYNEQFF | TGTGCCAGCAGCTTACTAGCGGGAGGTTCCTACAATGAGCAGTTCTTC | - | TRBJ2-1 | TRBD2 | TRBV7-3
CASSYEGDRYTF | TGTGCCAGCAGTTACGAAGGCGATCGCTACACCTTC | - | TRBJ1-2 | - | TRBV6-5
CASSLGTGTEAFF | TGTGCCAGCAGCTTAGGGACAGGGACTGAAGCTTTCTTT | - | TRBJ1-1 | TRBD1 | TRBV11-3
CAISSRSTVSSYEQYF | TGTGCCATCAGCTCCCGATCGACGGTTAGCTCCTACGAGCAGTACTTC | - | TRBJ2-7 | - | TRBV10-3
CASSQDGQGNQPQHF | TGCGCCAGCAGCCAAGATGGACAGGGAAATCAGCCCCAGCATTTT | - | TRBJ1-5 | TRBD1 | TRBV4-1
CASSGPDGAYNEQFF | TGTGCCAGCAGCGGTCCGGACGGAGCCTACAATGAGCAGTTCTTC | - | TRBJ2-1 | - | TRBV5-4
CASSLYSSYEQYF | TGTGCCAGCAGTTTATACAGCTCCTACGAGCAGTACTTC | - | TRBJ2-7 | - | TRBV27
CASSRPGTEAFF | TGTGCCAGCAGTAGGCCGGGCACTGAAGCTTTCTTT | - | TRBJ1-1 | - | TRBV28
CASSLTGVGEKLFF | TGTGCCAGCAGTTTAACGGGGGTGGGCGAAAAACTGTTTTTT | - | TRBJ1-4 | - | TRBV28
CASSMVDEAFF | TGTGCCAGTAGTATGGTAGATGAAGCTTTCTTT | - | TRBJ1-1 | - | TRBV19
CASSLRTSGEQYF | TGTGCCAGCAGTTTAAGGACTAGCGGCGAGCAGTACTTC | - | TRBJ2-7 | TRBD2 | TRBV6-5